This TCR beta chain stems from a study of T-cell memory formation after mild COVID-19. This clonotype was observed a handful of times. TCRdb re-analysed the 5' RACE reads in MiXCR, keeping a single row per CDR3 protein. The sample yields approximately 300,000 distinct CDR3 sequences, roughly 15% seen once. V lost 8 bases and J lost 2; bases outside the gene matches: 10. This CDR3 region has 15 residues. The sample was PBMCs or a T cell subset sorted from them (not recorded which). The rearrangement joins TRBV12-3 or TRBV12-4 to TRBJ2-3; 7 bases agree with TRBD1. This TCR was sampled from a man younger than 30 who had mild COVID-19 (a few samples of this study predate the infection). Cell type and time point are not known. CDR3 DNA sequence: TGTGCCAGCGGGTTATGGGACAGATCCACAGATACGCAGTATTTT. This gives the protein CASGLWDRSTDTQYF.